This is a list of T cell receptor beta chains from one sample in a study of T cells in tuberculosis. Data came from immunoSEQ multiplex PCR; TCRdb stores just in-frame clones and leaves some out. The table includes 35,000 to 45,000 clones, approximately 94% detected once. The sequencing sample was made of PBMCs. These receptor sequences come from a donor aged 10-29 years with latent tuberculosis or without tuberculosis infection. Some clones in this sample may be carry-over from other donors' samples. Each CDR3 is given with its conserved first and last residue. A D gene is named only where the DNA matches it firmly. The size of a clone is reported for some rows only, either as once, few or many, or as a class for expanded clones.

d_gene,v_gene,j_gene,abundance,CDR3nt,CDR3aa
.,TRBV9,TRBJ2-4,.,TGTGCCAGCAGCCTCTCCCGAGGGGGCGGGGTAGACATTCAGTACTTC,CASSLSRGGGVDIQYF
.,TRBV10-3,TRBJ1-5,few,TGTGCCATCAGTGAAGTCCGGGGGAGTGGGAATCAGCCCCAGCATTTT,CAISEVRGSGNQPQHF
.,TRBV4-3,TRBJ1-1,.,TGCGCCAGCAGCCAGAATCACAGGGCCGCTGAAGCTTTCTTT,CASSQNHRAAEAFF
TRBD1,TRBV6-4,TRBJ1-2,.,TGTGCCAGCAGTCCGGAGGGGGCGTTGGACTATGGCTACACCTTC,CASSPEGALDYGYTF
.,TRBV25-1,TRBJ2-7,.,TGTGCCAGCACCGACGCCGACAGCTCCTACGAGCAGTACTTC,CASTDADSSYEQYF
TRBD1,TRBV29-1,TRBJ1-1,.,TGCAGCGTTGATCGGACAGGGACGAACACTGAAGCTTTCTTT,CSVDRTGTNTEAFF
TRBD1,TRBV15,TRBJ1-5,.,TGTGCCACCAGCAGGACAGGGGAGGGGCCCCAGCATTTT,CATSRTGEGPQHF
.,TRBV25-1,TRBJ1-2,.,TGTGCCAGCAGTGAATTCATAGGAGGGAATTATGGCTACACCTTC,CASSEFIGGNYGYTF
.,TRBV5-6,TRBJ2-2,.,TGTGCCAGCAGCTTCATCGGGGAGCTGTTTTTT,CASSFIGELFF
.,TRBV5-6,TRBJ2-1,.,TGTGCCAGCAGCTTGGGGCAGGGGTATGAGCAGTTCTTC,CASSLGQGYEQFF
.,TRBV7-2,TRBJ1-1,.,TGTGCCAGCAGTCTCTTTTTGAACACTGAAGCTTTCTTT,CASSLFLNTEAFF
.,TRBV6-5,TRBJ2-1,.,TGTGCCAGCAGTTACGACCCCAGAGGCAATGAGCAGTTCTTC,CASSYDPRGNEQFF
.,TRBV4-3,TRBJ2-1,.,TGCGCCAGCAGCCAAGGAGCGGGCTACTCCTACAATGAGCAGTTCTTC,CASSQGAGYSYNEQFF
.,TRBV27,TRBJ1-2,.,TGTGCCAGCAGGGGCCAGTCACTCTATGGCTACACCTTC,CASRGQSLYGYTF
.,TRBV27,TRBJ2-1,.,TGTGCCAGCAGTTTAGGGCAGGGAGGCAATGAGCAGTTCTTC,CASSLGQGGNEQFF
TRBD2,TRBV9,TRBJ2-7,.,TGTGCCAGCAGCGTAGGACTAGCGGGGGCGTACGAGCAGTACTTC,CASSVGLAGAYEQYF
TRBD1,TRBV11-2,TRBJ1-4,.,TGTGCCAGCAGCTTAAGGACAGGGAATGAAAAACTGTTTTTT,CASSLRTGNEKLFF
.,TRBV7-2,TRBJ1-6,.,TGTGCCAGCAGCTTAATACGTCCTAACTATAATTCACCCCTCCACTTT,CASSLIRPNYNSPLHF
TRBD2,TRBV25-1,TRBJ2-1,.,TGTGCCAGCAGTGAAGTTGGGGCGGGGGGTGAGCAGTTCTTC,CASSEVGAGGEQFF
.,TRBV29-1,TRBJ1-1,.,TGCAGCGCGGACCTGACAGGTTATGGAAACACTGAAGCTTTCTTT,CSADLTGYGNTEAFF
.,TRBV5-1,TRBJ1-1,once,TGCGCCAGCAGGCAATCCGGGACAACCGACGAAGCTTTCTTT,CASRQSGTTDEAFF
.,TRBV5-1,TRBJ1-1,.,TGCGCCAGCAGCTTGTCCGGGTTTTCGAACACTGAAGCTTTCTTT,CASSLSGFSNTEAFF
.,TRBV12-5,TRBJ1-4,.,TGTGCTAGTGGACCCCAGGATGAAAAACTGTTTTTT,CASGPQDEKLFF
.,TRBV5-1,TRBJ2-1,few,TGCGCCAGCAGCTTTGGGGCTAACAATGAGCAGTTCTTC,CASSFGANNEQFF
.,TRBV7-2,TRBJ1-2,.,TGTGCCAGCAGCTCGTACAGAGGCGGGTATGGCTACACCTTC,CASSSYRGGYGYTF
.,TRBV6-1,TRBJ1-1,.,TGTGCCAGCAGTGTCTCAGACAGGAACACTGAAGCTTTCTTT,CASSVSDRNTEAFF
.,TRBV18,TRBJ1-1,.,TGTGCCAGCTCACCAGCCGGGGAGGGTAGGACTGAAGCTTTCTTT,CASSPAGEGRTEAFF
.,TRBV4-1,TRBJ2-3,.,TGCGCCAGCAGCCAAGGAGAGGCAGATACGCAGTATTTT,CASSQGEADTQYF
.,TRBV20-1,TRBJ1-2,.,TGCAGTGCTAGACCCTTAGATGGCTACACCTTC,CSARPLDGYTF
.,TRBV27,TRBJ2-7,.,TGTGCCAGCACCCTTCCCACCCCCCCGGACAGCCGCCCCTACGAGCAGTACTTC,CASTLPTPPDSRPYEQYF
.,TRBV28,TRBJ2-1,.,TGTGCCAGCAGTTCCCCCAGGGGCGGCTACAATGAGCAGTTCTTC,CASSSPRGGYNEQFF
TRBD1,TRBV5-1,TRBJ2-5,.,TGCGCCAGCAGCTTGGGACAGGGCCCCGGGTACCAAGAGACCCAGTACTTC,CASSLGQGPGYQETQYF
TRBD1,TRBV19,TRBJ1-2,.,TGTGCCAGTAGTTCCGGACAGGGAACAAGGGGCTACACCTTC,CASSSGQGTRGYTF
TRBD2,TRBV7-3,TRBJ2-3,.,TGTGCCAGCAGCTCCGGACTAGCGGGCACAGATACGCAGTATTTT,CASSSGLAGTDTQYF
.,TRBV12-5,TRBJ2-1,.,TGTGCTAGTGGCCCCTCTCAGTGGGCCGCTTACAATGAGCAGTTCTTC,CASGPSQWAAYNEQFF
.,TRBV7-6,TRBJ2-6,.,TGTGCCAGCAGCCCTAGGACTGCCTCTGGGGCCAACGTCCTGACTTTC,CASSPRTASGANVLTF
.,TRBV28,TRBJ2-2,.,TGTGCCAGCAGTGCGGGGTCTCTACGGGCCGGGGAGCTGTTTTTT,CASSAGSLRAGELFF